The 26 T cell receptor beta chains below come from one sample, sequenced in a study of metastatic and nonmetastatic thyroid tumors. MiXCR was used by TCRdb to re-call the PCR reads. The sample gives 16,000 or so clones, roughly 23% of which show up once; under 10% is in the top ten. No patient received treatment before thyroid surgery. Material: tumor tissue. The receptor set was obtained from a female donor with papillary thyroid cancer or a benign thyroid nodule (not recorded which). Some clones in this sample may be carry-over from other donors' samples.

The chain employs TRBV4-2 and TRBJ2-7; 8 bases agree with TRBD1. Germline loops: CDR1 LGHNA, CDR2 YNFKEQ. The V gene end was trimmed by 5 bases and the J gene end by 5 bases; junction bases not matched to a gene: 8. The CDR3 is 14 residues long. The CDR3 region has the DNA TGTGCCAGCAGCTTGGTGGACAGGGTCCACGAGCAGTACTTC. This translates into CASSLVDRVHEQYF.

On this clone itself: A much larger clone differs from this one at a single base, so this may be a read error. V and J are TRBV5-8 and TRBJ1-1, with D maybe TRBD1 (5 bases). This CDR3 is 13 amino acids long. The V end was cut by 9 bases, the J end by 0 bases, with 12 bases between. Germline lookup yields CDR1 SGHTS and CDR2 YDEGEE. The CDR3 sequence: CANKTEMNTEAFF. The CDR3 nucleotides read TGTGCCAACAAGACAGAGATGAACACTGAAGCTTTCTTT.

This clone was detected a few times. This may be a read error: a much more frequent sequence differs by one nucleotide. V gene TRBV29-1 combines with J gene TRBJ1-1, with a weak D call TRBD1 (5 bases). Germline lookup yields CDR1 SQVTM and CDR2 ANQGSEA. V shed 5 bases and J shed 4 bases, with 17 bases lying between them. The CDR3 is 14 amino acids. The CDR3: CSVLRGRYGTEAFF. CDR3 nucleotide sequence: TGCAGCGTTCTTCGGGGGAGGTATGGCACTGAAGCTTTCTTT.

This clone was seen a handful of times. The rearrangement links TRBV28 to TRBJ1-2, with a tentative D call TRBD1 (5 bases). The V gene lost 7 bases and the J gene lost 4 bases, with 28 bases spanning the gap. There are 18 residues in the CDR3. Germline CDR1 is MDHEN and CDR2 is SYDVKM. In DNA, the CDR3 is TGTGCCAGCACCTCTAGGTTCGGGGCAGTTAAGAAGGCCTATGGCTACACCTTC. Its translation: CASTSRFGAVKKAYGYTF.

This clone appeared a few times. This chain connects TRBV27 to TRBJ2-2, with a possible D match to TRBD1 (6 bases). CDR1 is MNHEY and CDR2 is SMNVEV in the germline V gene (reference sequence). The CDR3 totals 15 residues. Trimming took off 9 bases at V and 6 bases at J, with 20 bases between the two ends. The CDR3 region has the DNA TGTGCCAGTTACTCCCACAGGGATATTTCCGGGGAGCTGTTTTTT. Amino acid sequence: CASYSHRDISGELFF.

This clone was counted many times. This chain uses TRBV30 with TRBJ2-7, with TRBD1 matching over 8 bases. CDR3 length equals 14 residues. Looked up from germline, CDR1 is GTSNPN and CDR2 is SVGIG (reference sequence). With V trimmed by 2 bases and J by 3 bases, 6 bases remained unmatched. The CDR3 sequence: CAWSRDRLDYEQYF. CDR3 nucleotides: TGTGCCTGGAGTCGGGACAGGCTTGACTACGAGCAGTACTTC.

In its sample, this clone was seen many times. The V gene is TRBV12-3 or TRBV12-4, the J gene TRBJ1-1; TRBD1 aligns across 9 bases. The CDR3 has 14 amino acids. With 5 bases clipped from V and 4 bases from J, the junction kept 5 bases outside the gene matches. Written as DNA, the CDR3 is TGTGCCAGCAGTAGCAGGACAGGGGTCACTGAAGCTTTCTTT. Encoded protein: CASSSRTGVTEAFF.

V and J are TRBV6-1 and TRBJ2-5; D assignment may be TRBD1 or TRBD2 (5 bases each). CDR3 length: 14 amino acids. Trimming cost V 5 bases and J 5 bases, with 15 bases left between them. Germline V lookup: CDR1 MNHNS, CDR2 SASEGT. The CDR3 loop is CASSRDGARETQYF. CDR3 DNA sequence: TGTGCCAGCAGTCGGGACGGAGCGCGGGAGACCCAGTACTTC.

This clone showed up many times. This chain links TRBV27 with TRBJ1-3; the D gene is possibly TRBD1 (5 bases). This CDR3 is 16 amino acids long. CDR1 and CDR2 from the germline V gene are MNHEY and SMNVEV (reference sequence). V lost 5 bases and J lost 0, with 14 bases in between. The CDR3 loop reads CASSPRTPYSGNTIYF. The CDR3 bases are TGTGCCAGCAGTCCCCGGACACCCTACTCTGGAAACACCATATATTTT.

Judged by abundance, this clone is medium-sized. The chain's CDR3 is CSALPRWNEQFF. CDR3 coding DNA: TGCAGTGCTCTACCTCGATGGAATGAGCAGTTCTTC. The chain employs TRBV20-1 and TRBJ2-1; D is uncertain. This CDR3 spans 12 amino acids. Trimming took 5 bases from V and 7 from J, leaving 12 bases between them. The germline V gene encodes CDR1 DFQATT and CDR2 SNEGSKA (reference sequence).

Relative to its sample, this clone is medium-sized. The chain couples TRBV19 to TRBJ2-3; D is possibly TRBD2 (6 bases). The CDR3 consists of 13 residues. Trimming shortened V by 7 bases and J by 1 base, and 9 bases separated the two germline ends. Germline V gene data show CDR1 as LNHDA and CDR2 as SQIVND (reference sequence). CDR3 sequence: CASNSGRTDTQYF. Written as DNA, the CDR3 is TGTGCCAGTAATAGCGGCCGCACAGATACGCAGTATTTT. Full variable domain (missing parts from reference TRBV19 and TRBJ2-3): DGGITQSPKYLFRKEGQNVTLSCEQNLNHDAMYWYRQDPGQGLRLIYYSQIVNDFQKGDIAEGYSVSREKKESFPLTVTSAQKNPTAFYLCASNSGRTDTQYFGPGTRLTVL.

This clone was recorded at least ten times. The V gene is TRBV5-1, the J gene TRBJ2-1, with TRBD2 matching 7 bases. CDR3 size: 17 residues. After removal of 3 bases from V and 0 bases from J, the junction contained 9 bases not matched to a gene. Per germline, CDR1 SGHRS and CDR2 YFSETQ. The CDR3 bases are TGCGCCAGCAGCTCCCGTGGCGGGAGTGGCTCCTACAATGAGCAGTTCTTC. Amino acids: CASSSRGGSGSYNEQFF.

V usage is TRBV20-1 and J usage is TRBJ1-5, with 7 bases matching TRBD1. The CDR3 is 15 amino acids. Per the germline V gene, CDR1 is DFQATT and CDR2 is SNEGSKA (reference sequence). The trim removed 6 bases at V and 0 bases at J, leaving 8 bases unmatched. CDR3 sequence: CSAWGTEGSNQPQHF. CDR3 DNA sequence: TGCAGTGCATGGGGGACAGAGGGTAGCAATCAGCCCCAGCATTTT.

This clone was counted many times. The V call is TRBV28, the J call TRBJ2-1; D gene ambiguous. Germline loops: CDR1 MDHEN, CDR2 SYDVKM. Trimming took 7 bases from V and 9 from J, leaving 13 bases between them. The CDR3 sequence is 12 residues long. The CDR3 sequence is CASTLPLGEQFF. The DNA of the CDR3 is TGTGCCAGCACCTTGCCCTTAGGTGAGCAGTTCTTC.

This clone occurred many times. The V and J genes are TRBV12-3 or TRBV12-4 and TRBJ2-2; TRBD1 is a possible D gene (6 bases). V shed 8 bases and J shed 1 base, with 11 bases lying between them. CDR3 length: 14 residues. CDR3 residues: CASREGQNTGELFF. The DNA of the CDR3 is TGTGCCAGCCGCGAGGGACAGAACACCGGGGAGCTGTTTTTT.

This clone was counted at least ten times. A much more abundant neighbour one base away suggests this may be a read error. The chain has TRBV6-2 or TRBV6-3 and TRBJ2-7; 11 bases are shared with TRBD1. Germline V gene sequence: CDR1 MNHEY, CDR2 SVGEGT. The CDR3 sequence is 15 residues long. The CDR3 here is CASSSRTGGVFEQYF. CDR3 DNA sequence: TGTGCCAGTAGTTCCCGGACAGGGGGCGTTTTCGAGCAGTACTTC.

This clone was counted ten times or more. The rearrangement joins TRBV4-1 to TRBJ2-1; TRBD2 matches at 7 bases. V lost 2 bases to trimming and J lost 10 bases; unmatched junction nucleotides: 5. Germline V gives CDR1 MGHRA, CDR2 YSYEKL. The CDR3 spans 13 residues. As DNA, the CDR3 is TGCGCCAGCAGCCAAAGCGGGGTTGCGGAGCAGTTCTTC. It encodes CASSQSGVAEQFF.

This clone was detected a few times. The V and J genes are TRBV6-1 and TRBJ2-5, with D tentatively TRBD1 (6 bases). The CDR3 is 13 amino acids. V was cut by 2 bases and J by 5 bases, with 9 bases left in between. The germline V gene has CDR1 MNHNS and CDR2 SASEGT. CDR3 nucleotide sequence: TGTGCCAGCAGTGAAACAGGGCACGAGACCCAGTACTTC. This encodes CASSETGHETQYF.

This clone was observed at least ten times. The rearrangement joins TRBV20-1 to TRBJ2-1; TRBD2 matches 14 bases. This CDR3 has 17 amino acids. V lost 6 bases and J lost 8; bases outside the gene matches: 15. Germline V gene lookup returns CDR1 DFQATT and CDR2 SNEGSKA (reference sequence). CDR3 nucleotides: TGCAGTGCAGGAGCCTTTGGGACTAGCGGGAGTTCTGATGAGCAGTTCTTC. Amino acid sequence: CSAGAFGTSGSSDEQFF.

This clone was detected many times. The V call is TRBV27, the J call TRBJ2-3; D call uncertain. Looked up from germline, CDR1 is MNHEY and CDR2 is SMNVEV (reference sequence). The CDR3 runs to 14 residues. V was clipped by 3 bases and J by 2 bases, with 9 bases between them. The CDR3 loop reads CASSFGRYTDTQYF. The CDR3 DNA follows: TGTGCCAGCAGTTTTGGCAGGTACACAGATACGCAGTATTTT.

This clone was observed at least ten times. The CDR3 nucleotides are TGCAGTGCTAGTCCCCTAGGGGTAGCGGGCTCACCCCTCCACTTT. Translation gives CSASPLGVAGSPLHF. V and J are TRBV20-1 and TRBJ1-6; maybe TRBD1 (5 bases). V was trimmed by 3 bases and J by 10 bases, leaving 19 bases between them. The CDR3 consists of 15 residues. Germline CDR1 is DFQATT and CDR2 is SNEGSKA (reference sequence).

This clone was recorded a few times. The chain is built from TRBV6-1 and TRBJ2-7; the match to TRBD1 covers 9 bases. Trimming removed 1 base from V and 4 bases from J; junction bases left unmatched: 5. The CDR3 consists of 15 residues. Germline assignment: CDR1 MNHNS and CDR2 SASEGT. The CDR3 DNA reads TGTGCCAGCAGTGAAGGGGACAGGGTAATGTACGAGCAGTACTTC. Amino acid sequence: CASSEGDRVMYEQYF.

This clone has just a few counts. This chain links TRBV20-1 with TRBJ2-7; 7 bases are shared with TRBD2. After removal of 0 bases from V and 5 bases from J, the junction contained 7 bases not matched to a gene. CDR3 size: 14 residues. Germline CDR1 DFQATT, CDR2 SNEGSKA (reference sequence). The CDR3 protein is CSARDGAGKNEQYF. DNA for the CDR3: TGCAGTGCTAGAGATGGAGCGGGAAAGAACGAGCAGTACTTC.

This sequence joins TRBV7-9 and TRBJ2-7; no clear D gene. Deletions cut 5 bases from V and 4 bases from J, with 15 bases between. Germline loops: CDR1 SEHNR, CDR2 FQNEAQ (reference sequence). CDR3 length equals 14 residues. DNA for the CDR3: TGTGCCAGCAGCCTCACGACTGGTCTGTACGAGCAGTACTTC. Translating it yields CASSLTTGLYEQYF.

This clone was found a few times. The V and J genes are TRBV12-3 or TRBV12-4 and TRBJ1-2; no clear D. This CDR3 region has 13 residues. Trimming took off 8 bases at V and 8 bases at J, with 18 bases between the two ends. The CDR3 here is CASSLVWGRGYTF. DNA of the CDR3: TGTGCCAGCTCACTCGTGTGGGGAAGGGGCTACACCTTC.

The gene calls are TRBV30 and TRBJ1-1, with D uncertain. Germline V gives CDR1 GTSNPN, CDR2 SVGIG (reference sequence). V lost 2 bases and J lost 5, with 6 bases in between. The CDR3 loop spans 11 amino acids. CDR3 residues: CAWSKITEAFF. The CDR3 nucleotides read TGTGCCTGGAGTAAGATTACTGAAGCTTTCTTT.